This is a list of T cell receptor beta chains from one sample in a study of CD4 T cells in relation to SARS-CoV-2 and coronaviruses. Assay used: immunoSEQ multiplex PCR; TCRdb lists only in-frame clones, some missing. This sample has about 30,000 clones, with about 76% found just once. These receptors have no known antigen. The source material was memory CD4+ T cells from PBMCs, cultured in vitro. These receptors were obtained from an adult with COVID-19. Each CDR3 is given with its conserved first and last residue. The D gene is left open where the match is weak. Clone size, where shown, is once, few, many, or a class for clones that have expanded.

v_gene: TRBV5-1; d_gene: -; abundance: -; j_gene: TRBJ1-2; CDR3nt: TGCGCCAGCAGCTTGGAAGGAAAAGACAGCTATGGCTACACCTTC; CDR3aa: CASSLEGKDSYGYTF
v_gene: TRBV28; d_gene: TRBD1; abundance: -; j_gene: TRBJ2-3; CDR3nt: TGTGCCAGTTCCCGGGACAGGGGGCCAGATACGCAGTATTTT; CDR3aa: CASSRDRGPDTQYF
v_gene: TRBV12-3/TRBV12-4; d_gene: -; abundance: -; j_gene: TRBJ2-4; CDR3nt: TGTGCCAGCACTAGTGACAAAAACATTCAGTACTTC; CDR3aa: CASTSDKNIQYF
v_gene: TRBV7-2; d_gene: -; abundance: -; j_gene: TRBJ1-1; CDR3nt: TGTGCCAGCAGCTCCCGCCGGTTAGGTATGAACACTGAAGCTTTCTTT; CDR3aa: CASSSRRLGMNTEAFF
v_gene: TRBV6-6; d_gene: -; abundance: -; j_gene: TRBJ2-1; CDR3nt: TGTGCCAGCACCAGAGCGGCGGGGAGTACTAACAATGAGCAGTTCTTC; CDR3aa: CASTRAAGSTNNEQFF
v_gene: TRBV6-2/TRBV6-3; d_gene: TRBD1; abundance: -; j_gene: TRBJ1-5; CDR3nt: TGTGCCAGCAGTTACATTGACAGGGGGCGAAGCAATCAGCCCCAGCATTTT; CDR3aa: CASSYIDRGRSNQPQHF
v_gene: TRBV5-1; d_gene: TRBD2; abundance: -; j_gene: TRBJ2-7; CDR3nt: TGCGCCAGCAGCTTGCTCGCGGGAGGGCCCCACGAGCAGTACTTC; CDR3aa: CASSLLAGGPHEQYF
v_gene: TRBV18; d_gene: TRBD1; abundance: -; j_gene: TRBJ2-5; CDR3nt: TGTGCCAGCTCACCATATGGGACAGGGTCTAAGGAGACCCAGTACTTC; CDR3aa: CASSPYGTGSKETQYF
v_gene: TRBV5-1; d_gene: TRBD1; abundance: -; j_gene: TRBJ1-1; CDR3nt: TGCGCCAGCAGACCTACAGGGGAGGGAGCTGAAGCTTTCTTT; CDR3aa: CASRPTGEGAEAFF
v_gene: TRBV7-4; d_gene: TRBD1; abundance: -; j_gene: TRBJ2-7; CDR3nt: TGTGCCAGCAGCGTTGACAGGGAAACCTACGAGCAGTACTTC; CDR3aa: CASSVDRETYEQYF
v_gene: TRBV28; d_gene: -; abundance: once; j_gene: TRBJ1-2; CDR3nt: TGTGCCAGCAGTTTTCACGGATCTAACTATGGCTACACCTTC; CDR3aa: CASSFHGSNYGYTF